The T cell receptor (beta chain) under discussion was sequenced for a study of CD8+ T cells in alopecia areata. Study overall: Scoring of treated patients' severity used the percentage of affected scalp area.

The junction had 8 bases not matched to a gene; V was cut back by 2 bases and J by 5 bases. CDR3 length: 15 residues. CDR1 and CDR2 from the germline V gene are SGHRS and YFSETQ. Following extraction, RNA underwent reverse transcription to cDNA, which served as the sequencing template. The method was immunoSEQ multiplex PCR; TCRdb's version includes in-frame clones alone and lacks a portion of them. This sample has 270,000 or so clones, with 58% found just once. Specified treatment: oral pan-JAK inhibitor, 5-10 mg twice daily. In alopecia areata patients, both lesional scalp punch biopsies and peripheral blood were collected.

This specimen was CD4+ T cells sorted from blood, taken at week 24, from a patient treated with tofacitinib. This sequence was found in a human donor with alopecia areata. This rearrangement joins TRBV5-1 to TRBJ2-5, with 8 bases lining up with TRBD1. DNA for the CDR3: TGCGCCAGCAGCTTTGGCAGGGGGCGCGAGGAGACCCAGTACTTC. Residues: CASSFGRGREETQYF. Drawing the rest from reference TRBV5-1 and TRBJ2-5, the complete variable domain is KAGVTQTPRYLIKTRGQQVTLSCSPISGHRSVSWYQQTPGQGLQFLFEYFSETQRNKGNFPGRFSGRQFSNSRSEMNVSTLELGDSALYLCASSFGRGREETQYFGPGTRLLVL.